These 22 T cell receptor beta chains were sequenced from one sample in a study of blood T cell repertoires in COVID-19. Profiled with immunoSEQ multiplex PCR; TCRdb holds only in-frame clones, not every one. This table has under 200,000 clones, roughly 84% appearing once. Sequencing input: PBMCs or T cells enriched from blood (not recorded which). Source of these receptors: a man aged 60 to 75 who had recovered from COVID-19.

The V call is TRBV3-1 (or the pseudogene TRBV3-2), the J call TRBJ1-5; D might be TRBD1 (5 bases). The germline V and J ends were trimmed by 0 bases and 6 bases, with 9 bases remaining between them. This CDR3 has 14 amino acids. Per germline, CDR1 LGHDT and CDR2 YNNKEL (reference sequence). CDR3 in DNA: TGTGCCAGCAGCCAAGACAGGGTTCTTCAGCCCCAGCATTTT. Its translation: CASSQDRVLQPQHF.

The V and J genes are TRBV7-9 and TRBJ1-3; D is possibly TRBD1 (5 bases). CDR1 and CDR2 (germline): SEHNR, FQNEAQ (reference sequence). This CDR3 region has 16 residues. V was cut by 3 bases and J by 0 bases, with 12 bases left in between. CDR3 bases: TGTGCCAGCAGCTTTTGGGGGGTGAACTCTGGAAACACCATATATTTT. It specifies CASSFWGVNSGNTIYF.

The V call is TRBV5-3, the J call TRBJ2-5; 10 bases are a match to TRBD2. TRBV5-3 is classed as an ORF, of uncertain function. J gave up 5 bases and V 8 bases, and 3 bases lay outside the gene matches. The length of the CDR3 is 12 residues. CDR3 loop: CASTSGEETQYF. The CDR3 DNA reads TGTGCCAGCACTAGCGGGGAGGAGACCCAGTACTTC.

The chain employs TRBV5-4 and TRBJ2-7; D might be TRBD1 (8 bases). The germline gives CDR1 SGHNT, CDR2 YYREEE (reference sequence). Trimming stripped 3 bases from V and 6 bases from J, with 16 bases between. CDR3 length: 14 residues. The CDR3 DNA reads TGTGCCAGCAGCTCTTTAACAGGGGGGGGCGAGCAGTACTTC. Encoded protein: CASSSLTGGGEQYF.

This chain uses TRBV7-3 with TRBJ1-1; unclear D gene. Germline assignment: CDR1 SGHTA and CDR2 FQGTGA. CDR3 length: 13 amino acids. Trimming removed 2 bases from V and 4 bases from J, with 8 bases in between. The chain's CDR3 is CASSLREPTEAFF. Here the CDR3 DNA reads TGTGCCAGCAGCTTACGAGAACCCACTGAAGCTTTCTTT.

The chain recombines TRBV27 with TRBJ2-1; perhaps TRBD1 as D (6 bases). V lost 3 bases, J lost 4 bases, and 13 bases lay in between. The CDR3 is 15 amino acids. Germline V gives CDR1 MNHEY, CDR2 SMNVEV (reference sequence). The CDR3 protein is CASSFSGTLYNEQFF. The CDR3 DNA sequence: TGTGCCAGCAGTTTTAGTGGGACATTATACAATGAGCAGTTCTTC.

This clone occurred once. The CDR3 DNA reads TGTGCCAGCAGCTTGGGACCGGGAAGTATCTCCTACGAGCAGTACTTC. Its translation: CASSLGPGSISYEQYF. The V call is TRBV5-6, the J call TRBJ2-7; D may be TRBD2 (5 bases). V lost 0 bases and J 0 bases, leaving 13 bases between the germline ends. The germline CDR1 and CDR2 sequences are SGHDT and YYEEEE. The CDR3 is 16 amino acids. Variable domain in full (rest from reference TRBV5-6 and TRBJ2-7): DAGVTQSPTHLIKTRGQQVTLRCSPKSGHDTVSWYQQALGQGPQFIFQYYEEEERQRGNFPDRFSGHQFPNYSSELNVNALLLGDSALYLCASSLGPGSISYEQYFGPGTRLTVT.

The CDR3 DNA is TGTGCCAGCACCTCGGAGGACGGGATTAGCACAGATACGCAGTATTTT. Its translation: CASTSEDGISTDTQYF. The chain uses TRBV19 and TRBJ2-3, with a weak D call TRBD2 (5 bases). Per germline, CDR1 LNHDA and CDR2 SQIVND (reference sequence). The CDR3 extends over 16 amino acids. Trimming removed 9 bases at V and 0 bases at J, with 19 bases between. Combining the CDR3 with reference TRBV19 and TRBJ2-3 gives the whole variable domain DGGITQSPKYLFRKEGQNVTLSCEQNLNHDAMYWYRQDPGQGLRLIYYSQIVNDFQKGDIAEGYSVSREKKESFPLTVTSAQKNPTAFYLCASTSEDGISTDTQYFGPGTRLTVL.

V usage is TRBV5-4 and J usage is TRBJ1-6; D remains unclear. The germline V gene encodes CDR1 SGHNT and CDR2 YYREEE (reference sequence). V was trimmed by 3 bases and J by 7 bases, leaving 14 bases between them. The CDR3 is 15 residues long. The CDR3 DNA reads as TGTGCCAGCAGCTCTCCCGGGATCCGGAATTCACCCCTCCACTTT. It codes for CASSSPGIRNSPLHF.

This chain connects TRBV6-4 to TRBJ2-1, with 9 bases identical to TRBD1. V lost 0 bases to trimming and J lost 9 bases; unmatched junction nucleotides: 0. Germline values: CDR1 MRHNA, CDR2 SNTAGT. This CDR3 region has 13 residues. The CDR3 region is CASSDSDRGEQFF. DNA for the CDR3: TGTGCCAGCAGTGACTCGGACAGGGGTGAGCAGTTCTTC.

The V gene is TRBV6-5, the J gene TRBJ2-2, with 8 bases fitting TRBD1. V trimming: 4 bases; J trimming: 1 base; junction bases outside the gene matches: 5. The CDR3 sequence is 16 residues long. The V gene's germline CDR1 is MNHEY and CDR2 SVGAGI. CDR3 region: CASSFDGTGNTGELFF. The CDR3 nucleotides read TGTGCCAGCAGTTTTGACGGGACAGGGAACACCGGGGAGCTGTTTTTT.

The chain joins TRBV15 to TRBJ1-2, with a weak D call TRBD1 (5 bases). Trimming stripped 7 bases from V and 6 bases from J, with 15 bases between. CDR1 is LNHNV, CDR2 YYDKDF, per germline (reference sequence). This CDR3 contains 13 residues. The CDR3 sequence is CATTPGRGDGYTF. DNA for the CDR3: TGTGCCACCACCCCGGGGAGGGGTGATGGCTACACCTTC.

This clone was found once. This chain uses TRBV6-5 with TRBJ2-1, with 11 bases that match TRBD2. There are 14 residues in the CDR3. The germline V gene encodes CDR1 MNHEY and CDR2 SVGAGI. V shed 9 bases and J 5 bases; nucleotides not matched to a gene: 6. CDR3 amino acids: CASPGTSGNNEQFF. The CDR3 region has the DNA TGTGCCAGTCCCGGGACTAGCGGTAACAATGAGCAGTTCTTC.

This sequence joins TRBV11-3 and TRBJ1-1; no clear D gene. The CDR3 is 13 residues long. The V and J ends lost 5 bases and 1 base respectively, with 8 bases between them. CDR1 is SGHNT, CDR2 YENEEA, per germline. CDR3 sequence: CASSADTNTEAFF. Written as DNA, the CDR3 is TGTGCCAGCAGCGCCGACACGAACACTGAAGCTTTCTTT.

The chain recombines TRBV19 with TRBJ2-2; tentative D call: TRBD1 (6 bases). The CDR3 spans 14 residues. Germline CDR1 and CDR2: LNHDA and SQIVND (reference sequence). V was trimmed by 7 bases and J by 1 base, leaving 10 bases between them. CDR3 sequence (DNA): TGTGCCAGTACCAGAGGGGGGAACACCGGGGAGCTGTTTTTT. This translates into CASTRGGNTGELFF.

The V gene is TRBV28, the J gene TRBJ1-2; 7 bases map to TRBD1. V shed 1 base and J 1 base; nucleotides not matched to a gene: 3. This CDR3 spans 15 amino acids. Germline assignment: CDR1 MDHEN and CDR2 SYDVKM. CDR3 region: CASSLFDRVNYGYTF. The CDR3 DNA reads TGTGCCAGCAGTTTATTCGACAGGGTTAACTATGGCTACACCTTC.

The genes are TRBV5-5 and TRBJ1-1; 8 positions match TRBD1. CDR3 length: 17 residues. The germline gives CDR1 SGHKS, CDR2 YYEKEE (reference sequence). Trimming took 0 bases from V and 1 from J; bases not matched to a gene: 8. CDR3 sequence (DNA): TGTGCCAGCAGCTTGGCAGGTGGAGGGACAGGGAACACTGAAGCTTTCTTT. This gives the protein CASSLAGGGTGNTEAFF.

J is TRBJ1-1 and V is TRBV18; D possibly corresponds to TRBD1 (6 bases). The CDR3 contains 14 residues. Germline values: CDR1 KGHSH, CDR2 LQKENI. Trimming left V 6 bases short and J 0 bases short, with 11 bases between. CDR3 bases: TGTGCCAGCTCCCGGACAGATGTGAACACTGAAGCTTTCTTT. Translation gives CASSRTDVNTEAFF.

The chain carries TRBV6-4 and TRBJ2-2, with a weak D call TRBD2 (5 bases). The length of the CDR3 is 13 residues. Germline CDR1 and CDR2: MRHNA and SNTAGT. V gave up 4 bases and J gave up 8 bases, with 11 bases separating them. CDR3 loop: CASSGTSAGELFF. CDR3 in DNA: TGTGCCAGCAGTGGGACTTCAGCAGGGGAGCTGTTTTTT.

The chain carries TRBV5-3 and TRBJ1-5; D possibly corresponds to TRBD1 (5 bases). TRBV5-3 is known as an ORF, though its function is uncertain. This CDR3 has 13 amino acids. The germline V and J ends were trimmed by 4 bases and 15 bases, with 20 bases remaining between them. CDR3 sequence: CARSPWTFHRTHF. The CDR3 DNA sequence: TGTGCCAGAAGCCCGTGGACATTCCATCGTACGCATTTT.

The chain employs TRBV10-1 and TRBJ2-7, with D tentatively TRBD2 (5 bases). Germline CDR1 reads WNHNN; CDR2 reads SYGVQD (reference sequence). V lost 0 bases and J 3 bases, leaving 21 bases between the germline ends. The CDR3 is 18 amino acids. Here the CDR3 reads CASSESPSQRRRYYEQYF. CDR3 DNA sequence: TGCGCCAGCAGTGAGTCCCCCTCCCAGAGGAGGAGATACTACGAGCAGTACTTC.

The chain uses TRBV6-5 and TRBJ1-2; a possible D gene is TRBD1 (6 bases). Germline V gene lookup returns CDR1 MNHEY and CDR2 SVGAGI. Trimming removed 2 bases at V and 2 bases at J, with 15 bases between. This CDR3 is built from 16 residues. The CDR3 DNA reads TGTGCCAGCAGTTACGGGACCCGGGACACAAACTATGGCTACACCTTC. This encodes CASSYGTRDTNYGYTF.